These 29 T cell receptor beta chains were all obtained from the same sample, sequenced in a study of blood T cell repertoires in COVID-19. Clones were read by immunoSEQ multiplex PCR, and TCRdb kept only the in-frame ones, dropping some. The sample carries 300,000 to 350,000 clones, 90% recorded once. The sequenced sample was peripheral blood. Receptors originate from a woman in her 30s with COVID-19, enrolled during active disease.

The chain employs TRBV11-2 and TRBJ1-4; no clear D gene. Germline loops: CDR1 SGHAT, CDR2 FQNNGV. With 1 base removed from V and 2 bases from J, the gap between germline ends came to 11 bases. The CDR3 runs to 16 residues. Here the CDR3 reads CASSLGSGYTNEKLFF. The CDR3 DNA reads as TGTGCCAGCAGCTTAGGTTCCGGGTATACTAATGAAAAACTGTTTTTT.

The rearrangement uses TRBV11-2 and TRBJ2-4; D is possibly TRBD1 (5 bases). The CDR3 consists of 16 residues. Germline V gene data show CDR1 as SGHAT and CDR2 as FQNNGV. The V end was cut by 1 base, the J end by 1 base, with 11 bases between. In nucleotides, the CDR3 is TGTGCCAGCAGCTTAGTCCCTCCAGGGGCCAAAAACATTCAGTACTTC. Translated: CASSLVPPGAKNIQYF.

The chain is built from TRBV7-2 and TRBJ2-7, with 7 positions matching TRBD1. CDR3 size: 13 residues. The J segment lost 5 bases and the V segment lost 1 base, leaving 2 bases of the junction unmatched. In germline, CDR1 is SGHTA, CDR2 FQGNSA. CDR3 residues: CASSLDRGDEQYF. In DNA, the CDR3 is TGTGCCAGCAGCTTAGACAGGGGCGACGAGCAGTACTTC. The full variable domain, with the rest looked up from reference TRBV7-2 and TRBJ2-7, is GAGVSQSPSNKVTEKGKDVELRCDPISGHTALYWYRQSLGQGLEFLIYFQGNSAPDKSGLPSDRFSAERTGGSVSTLTIQRTQQEDSAVYLCASSLDRGDEQYFGPGTRLTVT.

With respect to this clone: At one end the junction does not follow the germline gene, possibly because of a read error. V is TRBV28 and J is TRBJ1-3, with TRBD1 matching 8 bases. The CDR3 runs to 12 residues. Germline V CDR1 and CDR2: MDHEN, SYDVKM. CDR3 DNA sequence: TGTGCCAGCAGGAAATCAGGGGGCGCCGATGGATTT. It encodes CASRKSGGADGF.

CDR3 in amino acids: CASSQVTGLGNTEAFF. For the CDR3, the DNA is TGTGCCAGCAGCCAAGTTACAGGGTTAGGAAACACTGAAGCTTTCTTT. The J gene is TRBJ1-1, the V gene TRBV3-1 (or the pseudogene TRBV3-2); D may be TRBD1 (6 bases). The length of the CDR3 is 16 residues. V lost 1 base to trimming and J lost 2 bases, with 14 bases between them. Germline V lookup: CDR1 LGHDT, CDR2 YNNKEL (reference sequence).

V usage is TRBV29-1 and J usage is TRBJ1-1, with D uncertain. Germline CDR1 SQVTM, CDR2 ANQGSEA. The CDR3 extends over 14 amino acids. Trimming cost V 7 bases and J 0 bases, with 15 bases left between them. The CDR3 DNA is TGCAGCGCTACGGAGGATACTATGAACACTGAAGCTTTCTTT. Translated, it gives CSATEDTMNTEAFF. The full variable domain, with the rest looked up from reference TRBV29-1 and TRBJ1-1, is SAVISQKPSRDICQRGTSLTIQCQVDSQVTMMFWYRQQPGQSLTLIATANQGSEATYESGFVIDKFPISRPNLTFSTLTVSNMSPEDSSIYLCSATEDTMNTEAFFGQGTRLTVV.

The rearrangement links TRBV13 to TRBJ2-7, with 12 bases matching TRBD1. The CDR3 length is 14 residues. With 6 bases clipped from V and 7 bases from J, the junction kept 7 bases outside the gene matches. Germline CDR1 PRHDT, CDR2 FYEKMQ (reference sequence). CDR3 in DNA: TGTGCCAGCAGACCGGGACAGGGGGCTGTGGAGCAGTACTTC. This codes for CASRPGQGAVEQYF.

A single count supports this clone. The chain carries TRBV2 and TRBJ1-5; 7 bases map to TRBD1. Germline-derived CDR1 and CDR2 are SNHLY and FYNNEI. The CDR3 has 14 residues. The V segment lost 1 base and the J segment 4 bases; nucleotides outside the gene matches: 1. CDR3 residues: CASSEDRGNQPQHF. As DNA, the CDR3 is TGTGCCAGCAGTGAAGACAGGGGTAATCAGCCCCAGCATTTT.

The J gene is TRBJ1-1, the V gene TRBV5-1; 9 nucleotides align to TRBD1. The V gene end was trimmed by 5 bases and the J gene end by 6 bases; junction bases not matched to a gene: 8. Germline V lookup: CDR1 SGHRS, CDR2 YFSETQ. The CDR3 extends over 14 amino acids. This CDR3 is CASSTGTGYPEAFF. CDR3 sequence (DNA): TGCGCCAGCAGTACAGGGACAGGGTACCCTGAAGCTTTCTTT.

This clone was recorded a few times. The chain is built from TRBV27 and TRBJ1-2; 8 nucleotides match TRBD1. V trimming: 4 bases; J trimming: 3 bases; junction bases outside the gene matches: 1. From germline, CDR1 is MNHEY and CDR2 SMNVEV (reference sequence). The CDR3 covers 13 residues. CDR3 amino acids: CASSYRGDYGYTF. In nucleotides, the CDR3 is TGTGCCAGCAGTTACAGGGGGGACTATGGCTACACCTTC.

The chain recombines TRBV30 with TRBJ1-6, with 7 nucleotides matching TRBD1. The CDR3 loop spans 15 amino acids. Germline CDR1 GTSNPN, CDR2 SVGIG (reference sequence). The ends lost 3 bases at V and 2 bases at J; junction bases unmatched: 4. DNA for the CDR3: TGTGCCTGGAGGGAAGGGACAGCCTATAATTCACCCCTCCACTTT. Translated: CAWREGTAYNSPLHF.

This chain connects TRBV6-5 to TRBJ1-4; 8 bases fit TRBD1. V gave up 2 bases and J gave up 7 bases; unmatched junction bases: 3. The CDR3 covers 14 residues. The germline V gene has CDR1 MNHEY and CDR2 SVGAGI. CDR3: CASSYRQGTEKLFF. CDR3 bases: TGTGCCAGCAGTTACAGACAGGGGACTGAAAAACTGTTTTTT.

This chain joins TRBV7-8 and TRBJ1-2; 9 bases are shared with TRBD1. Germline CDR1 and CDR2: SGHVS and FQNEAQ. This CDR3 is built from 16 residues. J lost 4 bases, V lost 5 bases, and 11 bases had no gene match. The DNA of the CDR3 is TGTGCCAGCAGCCCAAGCAAGGGACAGGGAATCTATGGCTACACCTTC. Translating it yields CASSPSKGQGIYGYTF. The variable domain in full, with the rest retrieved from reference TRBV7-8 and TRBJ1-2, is GAGVSQSPRYKVAKRGQDVALRCDPISGHVSLFWYQQALGQGPEFLTYFQNEAQLDKSGLPSDRFFAERPEGSVSTLKIQRTQQEDSAVYLCASSPSKGQGIYGYTFGSGTRLTVV.

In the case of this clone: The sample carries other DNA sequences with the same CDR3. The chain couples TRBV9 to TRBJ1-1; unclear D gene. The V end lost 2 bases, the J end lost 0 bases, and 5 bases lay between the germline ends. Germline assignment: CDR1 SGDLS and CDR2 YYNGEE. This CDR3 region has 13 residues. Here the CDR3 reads CASSVALNTEAFF. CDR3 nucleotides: TGTGCCAGCAGCGTTGCGTTGAACACTGAAGCTTTCTTT.

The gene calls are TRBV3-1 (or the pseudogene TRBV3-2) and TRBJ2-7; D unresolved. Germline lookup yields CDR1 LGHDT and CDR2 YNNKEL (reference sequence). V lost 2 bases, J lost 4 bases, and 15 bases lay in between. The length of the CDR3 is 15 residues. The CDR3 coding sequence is TGTGCCAGCAGCCAAATGGCCTCCCTCTTATACGAGCAGTACTTC. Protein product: CASSQMASLLYEQYF.

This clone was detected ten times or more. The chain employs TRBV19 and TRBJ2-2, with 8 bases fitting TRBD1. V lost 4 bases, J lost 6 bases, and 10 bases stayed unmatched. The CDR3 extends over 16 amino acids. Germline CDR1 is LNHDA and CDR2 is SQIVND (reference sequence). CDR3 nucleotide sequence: TGTGCCAGTAGTACAGGACAGGGTGTCGGTCCCGGGGAGCTGTTTTTT. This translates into CASSTGQGVGPGELFF.

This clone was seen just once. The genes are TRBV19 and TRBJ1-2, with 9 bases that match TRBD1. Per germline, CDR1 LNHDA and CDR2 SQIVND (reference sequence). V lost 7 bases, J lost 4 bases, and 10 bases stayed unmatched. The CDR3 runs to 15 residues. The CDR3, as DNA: TGTGCCAGTACCCCTTATCTGGACAGGGGCTATGGCTACACCTTC. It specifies CASTPYLDRGYGYTF.

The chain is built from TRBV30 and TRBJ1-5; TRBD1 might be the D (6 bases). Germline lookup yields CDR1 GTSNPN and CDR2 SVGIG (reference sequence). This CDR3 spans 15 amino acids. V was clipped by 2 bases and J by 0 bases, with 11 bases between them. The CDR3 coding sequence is TGTGCCTGGAGTTCAGGGGCCTATAGCAATCAGCCCCAGCATTTT. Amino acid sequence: CAWSSGAYSNQPQHF.

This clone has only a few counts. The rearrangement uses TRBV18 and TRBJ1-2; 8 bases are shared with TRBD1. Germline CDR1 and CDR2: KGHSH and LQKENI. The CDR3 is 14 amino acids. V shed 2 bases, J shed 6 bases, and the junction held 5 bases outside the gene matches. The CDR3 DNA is TGTGCCAGCTCACCATCCCGGACAGGGCATGGCTACACCTTC. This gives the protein CASSPSRTGHGYTF. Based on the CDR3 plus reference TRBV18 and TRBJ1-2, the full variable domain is NAGVMQNPRHLVRRRGQEARLRCSPMKGHSHVYWYRQLPEEGLKFMVYLQKENIIDESGMPKERFSAEFPKEGPSILRIQQVVRGDSAAYFCASSPSRTGHGYTFGSGTRLTVV.

The CDR3 here is CASSPDRAAGYTF. The CDR3 region has the DNA TGTGCCAGCAGCCCCGACAGGGCGGCTGGCTACACCTTC. The chain couples TRBV5-5 to TRBJ1-2, with 7 nucleotides matching TRBD1. Unmatched junction bases numbered 7, after V lost 4 bases and J lost 7 bases. CDR3 size: 13 residues. Germline CDR1 and CDR2: SGHKS and YYEKEE (reference sequence). The whole variable domain, filled in from reference TRBV5-5 and TRBJ1-2, reads DAGVTQSPTHLIKTRGQQVTLRCSPISGHKSVSWYQQVLGQGPQFIFQYYEKEERGRGNFPDRFSARQFPNYSSELNVNALLLGDSALYLCASSPDRAAGYTFGSGTRLTVV.

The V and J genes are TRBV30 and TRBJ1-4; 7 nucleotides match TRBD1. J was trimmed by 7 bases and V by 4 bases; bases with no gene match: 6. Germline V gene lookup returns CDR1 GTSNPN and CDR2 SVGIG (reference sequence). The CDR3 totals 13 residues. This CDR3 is CAWIDRASEKLFF. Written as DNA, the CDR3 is TGTGCCTGGATCGACAGGGCTTCTGAAAAACTGTTTTTT.

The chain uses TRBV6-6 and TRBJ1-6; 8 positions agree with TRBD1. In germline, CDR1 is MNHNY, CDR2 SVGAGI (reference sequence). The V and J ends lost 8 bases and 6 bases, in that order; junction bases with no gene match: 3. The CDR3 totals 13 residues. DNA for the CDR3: TGTGCCAGCTGGACAGGGACTAATTCACCCCTCCACTTT. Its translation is CASWTGTNSPLHF.

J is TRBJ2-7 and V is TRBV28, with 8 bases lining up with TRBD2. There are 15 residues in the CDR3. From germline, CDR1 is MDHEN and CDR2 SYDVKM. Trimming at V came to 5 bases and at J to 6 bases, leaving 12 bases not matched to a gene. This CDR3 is CASSVSGTPQSEQYF. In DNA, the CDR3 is TGTGCCAGCAGTGTTAGCGGGACTCCCCAGTCCGAGCAGTACTTC.

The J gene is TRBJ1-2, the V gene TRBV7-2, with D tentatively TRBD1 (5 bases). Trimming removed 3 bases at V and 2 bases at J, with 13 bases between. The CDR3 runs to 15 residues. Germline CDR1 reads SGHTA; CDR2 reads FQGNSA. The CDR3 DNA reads TGTGCCAGCAGCTTTTCGTTGGACACGAACTATGGCTACACCTTC. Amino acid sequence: CASSFSLDTNYGYTF.

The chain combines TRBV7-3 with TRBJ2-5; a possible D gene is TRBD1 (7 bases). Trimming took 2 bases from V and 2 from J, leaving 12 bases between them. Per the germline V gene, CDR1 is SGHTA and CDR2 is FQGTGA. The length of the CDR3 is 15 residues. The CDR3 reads CASSLGGTEQETQYF. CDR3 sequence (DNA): TGTGCCAGCAGCTTAGGGGGGACAGAACAAGAGACCCAGTACTTC.

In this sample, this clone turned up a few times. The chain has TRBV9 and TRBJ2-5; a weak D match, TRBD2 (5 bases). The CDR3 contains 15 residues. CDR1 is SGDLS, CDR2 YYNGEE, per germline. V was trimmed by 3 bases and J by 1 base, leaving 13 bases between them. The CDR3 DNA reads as TGTGCCAGCAGCGCCGATACTAGTTTCCAAGAGACCCAGTACTTC. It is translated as CASSADTSFQETQYF.

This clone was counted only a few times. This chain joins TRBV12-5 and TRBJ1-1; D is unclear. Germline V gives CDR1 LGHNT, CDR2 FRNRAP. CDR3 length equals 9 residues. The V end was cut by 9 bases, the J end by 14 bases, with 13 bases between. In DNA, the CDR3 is TGTGCTAGCCGGGGTATCGCCTTCTTT. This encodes CASRGIAFF.

CDR3 in amino acids: CASSTRQGYTGELFF. CDR3 nucleotide sequence: TGTGCCAGTAGCACCCGACAGGGGTATACCGGGGAGCTGTTTTTT. The chain employs TRBV19 and TRBJ2-2, with TRBD1 identical over 8 bases. In germline, CDR1 is LNHDA, CDR2 SQIVND (reference sequence). V dropped 6 bases and J dropped 5; count of bases not matched to a gene: 8. The CDR3 consists of 15 residues.

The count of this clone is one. CDR3 bases: TGTGCCTGGGGGGGACAGGCTAATGAAAAACTGTTTTTT. This translates into CAWGGQANEKLFF. This chain uses TRBV30 with TRBJ1-4; 8 positions match TRBD1. The germline CDR1 and CDR2 sequences are GTSNPN and SVGIG (reference sequence). V lost 5 bases to trimming and J lost 3 bases; unmatched junction nucleotides: 2. The CDR3 is made up of 13 amino acids.